The sequence of this TCR beta chain was determined in a study of OX40 agonist ivuxolimab in advanced cancers. The junction had 6 bases not matched to a gene; V was cut back by 0 bases and J by 4 bases. CDR1 LGHNA and CDR2 YSLEER come from the germline V gene. The CDR3 spans 15 residues. The sample holds a few counts of this clone. Its antigen is not identified. Study conclusions and caveats: The study found among the lowest clonal expansion in partial responders at 0.1-3.0 mg/kg.

Assay: immunoSEQ multiplex PCR; the TCRdb copy retains only in-frame clones and omits some. The table has tens of thousands of clones, over 75% seen once; the top ten hold roughly a sixth. The sample was CD4+ or CD8+ T cells sorted from blood, taken in a trial of the OX40 agonist ivuxolimab. The chain joins TRBV4-3 to TRBJ2-7; 7 nucleotides match TRBD1. The source is an adult with an advanced solid tumor such as melanoma, head and neck, liver or kidney cancer. CDR3 bases: TGCGCCAGCAGCCAAGAGCCGGGGACAGTTTACGAGCAGTACTTC. Its translation: CASSQEPGTVYEQYF.